These T cell receptor beta chains were read from a single sample in a study of PD-1 blockade in classical Hodgkin lymphoma. Sequencing was performed with immunoSEQ multiplex PCR; in TCRdb, only in-frame clones are kept and a portion is missing. The table shows tens of thousands of clones, with around nine tenths occurring only once. This specimen was peripheral blood mononuclear cells (PBMCs), taken before the fourth cycle of nivolumab. Receptors were obtained from a human donor with classical Hodgkin lymphoma. CDR3s include the opening cysteine and the closing phenylalanine or tryptophan. The order of the fields is V gene, J gene, clone size, D gene, CDR3 protein, CDR3 DNA. A D gene is named only where the DNA matches it firmly. Size tells how often a clone was seen (once, few, many) or the class of an expanded clone, and some rows leave it out.

v_call: TRBV7-9; j_call: TRBJ1-4; clone_size: NA; d_call: TRBD1; cdr3_aa: CASSSSGGSEKLFF; cdr3_nt: TGTGCCAGCAGTTCTTCAGGGGGGAGTGAAAAACTGTTTTTT
v_call: TRBV9; j_call: TRBJ1-2; clone_size: NA; d_call: NA; cdr3_aa: CASSVASSNYGYTF; cdr3_nt: TGTGCCAGCAGCGTAGCCAGTTCTAACTATGGCTACACCTTC
v_call: TRBV27; j_call: TRBJ1-1; clone_size: NA; d_call: NA; cdr3_aa: CASSFGVGTEAFF; cdr3_nt: TGTGCCAGCAGTTTCGGGGTTGGTACTGAAGCTTTCTTT
v_call: TRBV9; j_call: TRBJ2-7; clone_size: NA; d_call: NA; cdr3_aa: CASSVQVGGYYEQYF; cdr3_nt: TGTGCCAGCAGCGTACAAGTCGGGGGATATTACGAGCAGTACTTC
v_call: TRBV5-1; j_call: TRBJ1-2; clone_size: NA; d_call: TRBD1; cdr3_aa: CASSPGGTEGFYGYTF; cdr3_nt: TGCGCCAGCAGCCCTGGAGGGACAGAGGGCTTCTATGGCTACACCTTC
v_call: TRBV5-8; j_call: TRBJ2-6; clone_size: once; d_call: NA; cdr3_aa: CASSLNLLRQDSGANVLTF; cdr3_nt: TGTGCCAGCAGCTTGAATTTGCTCAGGCAGGATTCCGGGGCCAACGTCCTGACTTTC
v_call: TRBV10-2; j_call: TRBJ2-7; clone_size: once; d_call: NA; cdr3_aa: CASSAKPQEYEQYF; cdr3_nt: TGCGCCAGCAGTGCAAAACCTCAGGAATACGAGCAGTACTTC
v_call: TRBV5-1; j_call: TRBJ2-2; clone_size: NA; d_call: NA; cdr3_aa: CASSLVVTDSYAGELFF; cdr3_nt: TGCGCCAGCAGCTTGGTTGTGACGGACTCATACGCCGGGGAGCTGTTTTTT
v_call: TRBV6-6; j_call: TRBJ1-6; clone_size: NA; d_call: NA; cdr3_aa: CASALGVGNSPLHF; cdr3_nt: TGTGCCAGCGCCCTCGGGGTGGGAAATTCACCCCTCCACTTT
v_call: TRBV6-6; j_call: TRBJ1-2; clone_size: NA; d_call: NA; cdr3_aa: CASSYEGAYGYTF; cdr3_nt: TGTGCCAGCAGTTACGAAGGTGCCTATGGCTACACCTTC
v_call: TRBV28; j_call: TRBJ2-3; clone_size: NA; d_call: NA; cdr3_aa: CASSGAPAGDTQYF; cdr3_nt: TGTGCCAGCAGCGGTGCCCCAGCTGGAGATACGCAGTATTTT
v_call: TRBV5-4; j_call: TRBJ2-3; clone_size: NA; d_call: TRBD2; cdr3_aa: CASSPPGLAGGTDTQYF; cdr3_nt: TGTGCCAGCAGCCCTCCGGGACTAGCGGGGGGCACAGATACGCAGTATTTT
v_call: TRBV7-2; j_call: TRBJ1-6; clone_size: NA; d_call: NA; cdr3_aa: CASSLRDGNPSPLHF; cdr3_nt: TGTGCCAGCAGCCTAAGGGACGGGAATCCATCACCCCTCCACTTT
v_call: TRBV6-1; j_call: TRBJ2-1; clone_size: NA; d_call: NA; cdr3_aa: CASWGRENRDEQFF; cdr3_nt: TGTGCCAGCTGGGGCAGGGAGAATAGGGATGAGCAGTTCTTC
v_call: TRBV10-2; j_call: TRBJ1-4; clone_size: NA; d_call: NA; cdr3_aa: CATSQDFATNEKLFF; cdr3_nt: TGCGCCACCTCCCAGGATTTTGCAACTAATGAAAAACTGTTTTTT
v_call: TRBV5-1; j_call: TRBJ2-2; clone_size: NA; d_call: NA; cdr3_aa: CASSLDGTTGELFF; cdr3_nt: TGCGCCAGCAGCTTGGATGGGACAACCGGGGAGCTGTTTTTT